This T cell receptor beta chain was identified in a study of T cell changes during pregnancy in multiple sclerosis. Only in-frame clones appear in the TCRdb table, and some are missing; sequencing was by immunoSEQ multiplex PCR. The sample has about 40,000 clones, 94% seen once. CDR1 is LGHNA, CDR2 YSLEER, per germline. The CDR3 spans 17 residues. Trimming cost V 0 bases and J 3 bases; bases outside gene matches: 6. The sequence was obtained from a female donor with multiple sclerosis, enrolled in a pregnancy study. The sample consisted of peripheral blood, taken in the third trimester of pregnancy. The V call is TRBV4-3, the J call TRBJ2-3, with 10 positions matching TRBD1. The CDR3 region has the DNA TGCGCCAGCAGCCAAGAGTGGACAGGGGGTCGGACAGATACGCAGTATTTT. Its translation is CASSQEWTGGRTDTQYF.